Below, 18 T cell receptor beta chains from the same sample are listed, as sequenced in a study of CXCR3-negative and CXCR3-positive naive CD8 T cells. UMI-labeled 5' RACE yielded the TRB cDNA libraries. TCRdb processed the 5' RACE reads again and assigns one entry to each CDR3 protein, with no DNA. This sample contains over 150,000 distinct CDR3 sequences. General study results and limits: More hydrophobic TRB CDR3s occurred in CXCR3-positive than in CXCR3-negative naive cells.

For these TCRs, the target antigens are not known. Sequenced sample: naive CXCR3+ CD8+ T cells from blood. Subset indicated: CD45RO-CCR7+CD27+CD95- naive CD8+ T cells expressing CXCR3 (TNR3+). All receptors come from a human donor in good health. Some clones in this sample may be carry-over from other donors' samples.

The chain uses TRBV11-2 and TRBJ2-1; TCRdb gives TRBD1 as the D gene, but with no DNA this cannot be confirmed. Germline assignment: CDR1 SGHAT and CDR2 FQNNGV. This CDR3 is built from 18 residues. CDR3 region: CASRLVSSMGPGGNEQFF.

This sequence joins TRBV14 and TRBJ1-2; the TCRdb D gene call, TRBD1, has no DNA to confirm it. Germline V gene lookup returns CDR1 SGHDN and CDR2 FVKESK. The CDR3 runs 15 residues. This chain's CDR3 is CASSQGRTGSYGYTF. The full variable domain, rest sourced from reference TRBV14 and TRBJ1-2, is EAGVTQFPSHSVIEKGQTVTLRCDPISGHDNLYWYRRVMGKEIKFLLHFVKESKQDESGMPNNRFLAERTGGTYSTLKVQPAELEDSGVYFCASSQGRTGSYGYTFGSGTRLTVV.

The J gene is TRBJ2-1, the V gene TRBV29-1; TCRdb's D call, TRBD2, is unchecked because there is no DNA. Germline loops: CDR1 SQVTM, CDR2 ANQGSEA. The CDR3 is made up of 19 amino acids. The CDR3 loop is CSVPPIWRAKAGPYNEQFF.

The V call is TRBV7-2, the J call TRBJ1-1. Germline CDR1 is SGHTA and CDR2 is FQGNSA. This CDR3 region has 11 residues. The chain's CDR3 is CASSPTTEAFF.

The rearrangement joins TRBV5-1 to TRBJ2-7; TCRdb designates TRBD1, a call that cannot be tested without DNA. This CDR3 spans 14 amino acids. Germline V gives CDR1 SGHRS, CDR2 YFSETQ. The CDR3 protein is CASSLGQGVNEQYF. Looking up the rest from reference TRBV5-1 and TRBJ2-7 gives the full variable domain: KAGVTQTPRYLIKTRGQQVTLSCSPISGHRSVSWYQQTPGQGLQFLFEYFSETQRNKGNFPGRFSGRQFSNSRSEMNVSTLELGDSALYLCASSLGQGVNEQYFGPGTRLTVT.

The chain recombines TRBV19 with TRBJ2-4; TCRdb reports TRBD1, a call that lacks DNA to check it against. Germline CDR1 reads LNHDA; CDR2 reads SQIVND (reference sequence). This CDR3 has 16 residues. The CDR3 here is CASSHGQGLAKNIQYF.

The chain is built from TRBV12-3 or TRBV12-4 and TRBJ2-2; the TCRdb D gene call, TRBD1, has no DNA to confirm it. The CDR3 sequence is 15 residues long. The CDR3 region is CASRVLRDRYGELFF.

The rearrangement links TRBV6-1 to TRBJ1-1; the D gene TCRdb calls, TRBD1, cannot be checked with no DNA. The germline V gene encodes CDR1 MNHNS and CDR2 SASEGT. The CDR3 has 13 amino acids. CDR3 sequence: CASSYNTGAEAFF.

V and J are TRBV5-6 and TRBJ2-4; the D call from TCRdb, TRBD1, cannot be confirmed without DNA. Germline CDR1 reads SGHDT; CDR2 reads YYEEEE. The CDR3 spans 16 residues. The CDR3 spells CASSLPGAMAKNIQYF.

The chain employs TRBV14 and TRBJ2-7. Germline V gives CDR1 SGHDN, CDR2 FVKESK. The CDR3 sequence is 13 residues long. CDR3 region: CASSLGHFYEQYF. Based on the CDR3 plus reference TRBV14 and TRBJ2-7, the full variable domain is EAGVTQFPSHSVIEKGQTVTLRCDPISGHDNLYWYRRVMGKEIKFLLHFVKESKQDESGMPNNRFLAERTGGTYSTLKVQPAELEDSGVYFCASSLGHFYEQYFGPGTRLTVT.

The chain recombines TRBV7-3 with TRBJ1-1; with no DNA, the TCRdb D assignment of TRBD1 cannot be verified. Per the germline V gene, CDR1 is SGHTA and CDR2 is FQGTGA. The CDR3 sequence is 13 residues long. CDR3 sequence: CASSPGGGPEAFF.

This chain uses TRBV5-1 with TRBJ2-1; TCRdb reports TRBD2, a call that lacks DNA to check it against. This CDR3 is 13 amino acids long. Germline CDR1 and CDR2: SGHRS and YFSETQ. The CDR3 spells CASSLVGANEQFF. Using reference TRBV5-1 and TRBJ2-1 for the parts outside the CDR3, the full variable domain is KAGVTQTPRYLIKTRGQQVTLSCSPISGHRSVSWYQQTPGQGLQFLFEYFSETQRNKGNFPGRFSGRQFSNSRSEMNVSTLELGDSALYLCASSLVGANEQFFGPGTRLTVL.

The chain couples TRBV28 to TRBJ2-5; with no DNA, the TCRdb D assignment of TRBD1 cannot be verified. Germline loops: CDR1 MDHEN, CDR2 SYDVKM. The CDR3 is 16 residues long. The CDR3 reads CASSLEGGTPVETQYF.

The V gene is TRBV5-6, the J gene TRBJ2-5; TCRdb gives TRBD1 as the D gene, but with no DNA this cannot be confirmed. Per the germline V gene, CDR1 is SGHDT and CDR2 is YYEEEE. This CDR3 is 15 amino acids long. CDR3 residues: CASSLLRDPRETQYF.

V and J are TRBV14 and TRBJ2-2; TCRdb designates TRBD2, a call that cannot be tested without DNA. The CDR3 runs to 15 residues. The germline V gene encodes CDR1 SGHDN and CDR2 FVKESK. The CDR3 region is CASSRTSGSTGELFF.

This chain links TRBV21-1 with TRBJ2-6. TRBV21-1 is reported as a pseudogene. The CDR3 length is 19 residues. CDR3 sequence: CASSNGIVCTCSGANVLTF.

The chain couples TRBV11-3 to TRBJ2-7; no DNA is available, so the TRBD1 call from TCRdb remains unchecked. This CDR3 has 15 residues. The germline CDR1 and CDR2 sequences are SGHNT and YENEEA. CDR3 residues: CASSWGDGTLYEQYF.

This chain links TRBV10-3 with TRBJ2-2; there is no DNA to check the TCRdb D call of TRBD1. Germline CDR1 ENHRY, CDR2 SYGVKD. CDR3 length: 16 amino acids. The CDR3 region is CAISERGSPNTGELFF.